Sequencing of this TCR beta chain was carried out in a study of follicular helper T cells after annual influenza vaccination. Study-wide results and caveats: Only roughly 9-20% of analyzed cells yielded productive TCRB sequences. Change in circulating plasmablasts correlated with ICOS+CD38+ cTfh clonality change.

The time point: 2015-2016 season, 7 days after influenza vaccination. Per time point, 40-100 mL of blood was sampled. Cells are cTfh (non-naive CD4+CXCR5+PD-1+), split by ICOS and CD38 into double-positive or double-negative. Regarding this clone: Antigen: not known.

Trimming took off 0 bases at V and 7 bases at J, with 37 bases between the two ends. CDR1 and CDR2 (germline): SGHDN, FVKESK. This CDR3 has 23 amino acids. The assay was immunoSEQ multiplex PCR, and TCRdb's table has in-frame clones only and misses some. The table lists some 9,600 clones, approximately 78% of them singletons. The sample in question was CXCR5+ CD38- circulating T follicular helper cells from blood, obtained 7 days after influenza vaccination. Described subset: circulating Tfh, non-naive CD4+CXCR5+PD-1+ (ICOS+CD38+ or ICOS-CD38-). The chain is built from TRBV14 and TRBJ1-5; unclear D gene. This sequence was found in an adult who received the influenza vaccine. CDR3 loop: CASSQDTPLTPRVLGHAEQPQHF. In nucleotides, the CDR3 is TGTGCCAGCAGCCAAGACACCCCGCTCACCCCACGCGTTTTGGGTCACGCTGAACAGCCCCAGCATTTT.